This entry is about one T cell receptor (beta chain). The germline V gene has CDR1 GTSNPN and CDR2 SVGIG (reference sequence). CDR3 length: 18 residues. The trim removed 0 bases at V and 1 base at J, leaving 11 bases unmatched. TCRdb reanalysed the RACE reads using MiXCR and keeps one entry per CDR3 protein. The repertoire has approximately 80,000 distinct CDR3 sequences, roughly 10% of them found once; the top ten carry roughly 2.3%. This entry comes from a study of human T cells and chemical hapten exposure. The time point is: patch test 2, 6 weeks after DPC sensitization. Stated treatment: therapeutic diphenylcyclopropenone sensitization with weekly scalp DPC.

V gene TRBV30 combines with J gene TRBJ1-2; 10 bases are a match to TRBD1. Material: whole blood, obtained in connection with sensitization to the hapten diphenylcyclopropenone (DPC). The source is a woman aged 25 to 45 with alopecia areata. Some clones in this sample may be carry-over from other donors' samples. The CDR3 protein is CAWSVYLGQGLYNYGYTF. The CDR3 DNA reads TGTGCCTGGAGTGTATACTTGGGACAGGGGCTATATAACTATGGCTACACCTTC.